A selection of T cell receptor beta chains follows, all from one sample in a study of memory CD4+ T cells and cytomegalovirus serostatus. Assay used: immunoSEQ multiplex PCR; TCRdb lists only in-frame clones, some missing. This sample has about 50,000 clones; roughly 73% occur once, and the top ten carry under 0.7%. What was sequenced was memory CD4+ T cells from blood. All receptors derive from an adult in good health and CMV-seronegative. Both conserved end residues are part of each CDR3. A D gene is named only where the DNA matches it firmly. Size is stated for part of the rows, as once, few or many counts, or as a class when the clone is expanded.

j_call: TRBJ1-1; d_call: TRBD1; clone_size: -; v_call: TRBV19; cdr3_nt: TGTGCCAGTAGCCCAGGCCCGGGACAGGGTTTGGTTGAAGCTTTCTTT; cdr3_aa: CASSPGPGQGLVEAFF
j_call: TRBJ1-1; d_call: -; clone_size: -; v_call: TRBV5-6; cdr3_nt: TGTGCCAGCAGCTTGGGGGCAATAGGGCTGAACACTGAAGCTTTCTTT; cdr3_aa: CASSLGAIGLNTEAFF
j_call: TRBJ1-1; d_call: -; clone_size: -; v_call: TRBV16; cdr3_nt: TGTGCCAGCAGCCAGGGGGGAGATGAAGCTTTCTTT; cdr3_aa: CASSQGGDEAFF
j_call: TRBJ1-2; d_call: -; clone_size: -; v_call: TRBV6-6; cdr3_nt: TGTGCCAGCAGTTCGACCCGAGTGGGAGATAACTATGGCTACACCTTC; cdr3_aa: CASSSTRVGDNYGYTF
j_call: TRBJ1-1; d_call: -; clone_size: few; v_call: TRBV6-1; cdr3_nt: TGTGCCAGCAGTGGTAAGGGGGTCCGTACGAGGACTGAAGCTTTCTTT; cdr3_aa: CASSGKGVRTRTEAFF
j_call: TRBJ2-7; d_call: TRBD1; clone_size: -; v_call: TRBV19; cdr3_nt: TGTGCCAGTAGTATTGGACAGGGGGCAAGGTACGAGCAGTACTTC; cdr3_aa: CASSIGQGARYEQYF
j_call: TRBJ2-7; d_call: -; clone_size: -; v_call: TRBV29-1; cdr3_nt: TGCAGCGTTGAAGGGACACGCTACGAGCAGTACTTC; cdr3_aa: CSVEGTRYEQYF
j_call: TRBJ2-5; d_call: -; clone_size: -; v_call: TRBV7-2; cdr3_nt: TGTGCCAGCAGCTTTTCGCGGGGAAAAGAGACCCAGTACTTC; cdr3_aa: CASSFSRGKETQYF
j_call: TRBJ1-1; d_call: TRBD1; clone_size: -; v_call: TRBV6-1; cdr3_nt: TGTGCCAGCAGTGAACTTCAGGGGGGAATCACTGAAGCTTTCTTT; cdr3_aa: CASSELQGGITEAFF
j_call: TRBJ2-5; d_call: TRBD2; clone_size: -; v_call: TRBV6-5; cdr3_nt: TGTGCCAGCAGTTACAAGCGGGGGGGCCGGGAGACCCAGTACTTC; cdr3_aa: CASSYKRGGRETQYF
j_call: TRBJ2-6; d_call: TRBD1; clone_size: few; v_call: TRBV11-3; cdr3_nt: TGTGCCAGCAGCTTAGAAGGGGGCGCTGGGGCCAACGTCCTGACTTTC; cdr3_aa: CASSLEGGAGANVLTF
j_call: TRBJ2-7; d_call: -; clone_size: -; v_call: TRBV27; cdr3_nt: TGTGCCAGCAGTTTCGGGGAAGAAGTCGCCTACGAGCAGTACTTC; cdr3_aa: CASSFGEEVAYEQYF
j_call: TRBJ1-3; d_call: -; clone_size: few; v_call: TRBV6-5; cdr3_nt: TGTGCCAGCAGAAGCGGGGGGTTCTCTGGAAACACCATATATTTT; cdr3_aa: CASRSGGFSGNTIYF
j_call: TRBJ1-2; d_call: -; clone_size: -; v_call: TRBV4-1; cdr3_nt: TGCGCCAGCAGCCAAGATAAAGACAACTATGGCTACACCTTC; cdr3_aa: CASSQDKDNYGYTF
j_call: TRBJ1-1; d_call: -; clone_size: -; v_call: TRBV14; cdr3_nt: TGTGCCAGCAGCCAACAGGGTGTCACTGAAGCTTTCTTT; cdr3_aa: CASSQQGVTEAFF
j_call: TRBJ2-1; d_call: -; clone_size: -; v_call: TRBV5-1; cdr3_nt: TGCGCCAGCAGCCCCTCGGGGCTCTCGTACAATGAGCAGTTCTTC; cdr3_aa: CASSPSGLSYNEQFF
j_call: TRBJ1-1; d_call: -; clone_size: -; v_call: TRBV7-8; cdr3_nt: TGTGCCAGCAGCCCGCGGGTTGGTACTGAAGCTTTCTTT; cdr3_aa: CASSPRVGTEAFF
j_call: TRBJ2-5; d_call: -; clone_size: -; v_call: TRBV11-2; cdr3_nt: TGTGCCAGCAGCTTAGGTAGACAGAAAGAGACCCAGTACTTC; cdr3_aa: CASSLGRQKETQYF
j_call: TRBJ1-6; d_call: -; clone_size: medium-sized; v_call: TRBV19; cdr3_nt: TGTGCCAGTAGCGGTAATTCACCCCTCCACTTT; cdr3_aa: CASSGNSPLHF
j_call: TRBJ1-6; d_call: -; clone_size: -; v_call: TRBV6-1; cdr3_nt: TGTGCCAGCAGTGAAGTGGGGGTGGAGTCACCCCTCCACTTT; cdr3_aa: CASSEVGVESPLHF
j_call: TRBJ1-2; d_call: TRBD1; clone_size: -; v_call: TRBV7-9; cdr3_nt: TGTGCCAGCAGCTTACGACCAGGGGGCTCTTCTACTTCTAACTATGGCTACACCTTC; cdr3_aa: CASSLRPGGSSTSNYGYTF
j_call: TRBJ1-4; d_call: TRBD1; clone_size: -; v_call: TRBV7-6; cdr3_nt: TGTGCCAGCAGCTTACCGGGACAGGCTGCTGGATCCAACCCAACTAATGAAAAACTGTTTTTT; cdr3_aa: CASSLPGQAAGSNPTNEKLFF
j_call: TRBJ2-2; d_call: TRBD2; clone_size: -; v_call: TRBV18; cdr3_nt: TGTGCCACCGGATGGGGAGCGGGGGCCAACGGGGAGCTGTTTTTT; cdr3_aa: CATGWGAGANGELFF
j_call: TRBJ2-1; d_call: -; clone_size: few; v_call: TRBV4-1; cdr3_nt: TGCGCCAGCAGCCGACCGGAAAGGGGCGCCTACAATGAGCAGTTCTTC; cdr3_aa: CASSRPERGAYNEQFF
j_call: TRBJ2-5; d_call: TRBD1; clone_size: -; v_call: TRBV5-1; cdr3_nt: TGCGCCACCAGGTCAGGGACAGCAGGGACCCAGTACTTC; cdr3_aa: CATRSGTAGTQYF
j_call: TRBJ1-3; d_call: TRBD1; clone_size: -; v_call: TRBV5-5; cdr3_nt: TGTGCCAGCAGCTCTAGGACAGGGAACAACCCTAACTCTGGAAACACCATATATTTT; cdr3_aa: CASSSRTGNNPNSGNTIYF
j_call: TRBJ1-3; d_call: -; clone_size: -; v_call: TRBV5-6; cdr3_nt: TGTGCCAGCAGCTTGGTCGGAAACACCATATATTTT; cdr3_aa: CASSLVGNTIYF
j_call: TRBJ2-2; d_call: -; clone_size: few; v_call: TRBV6-5; cdr3_nt: TGTGCCAGCAGTTACGACGTGGCCGGGGAGCTGTTTTTT; cdr3_aa: CASSYDVAGELFF
j_call: TRBJ2-2; d_call: TRBD2; clone_size: -; v_call: TRBV7-2; cdr3_nt: TGTGCCAGCAGCTCCAAGGAGCGGGGGGCCTCCACCGGGGAGCTGTTTTTT; cdr3_aa: CASSSKERGASTGELFF
j_call: TRBJ2-3; d_call: TRBD1; clone_size: once; v_call: TRBV30; cdr3_nt: TGTGCCTGGACCGGGACAGGACGAGATACGCAGTATTTT; cdr3_aa: CAWTGTGRDTQYF
j_call: TRBJ1-2; d_call: TRBD1; clone_size: -; v_call: TRBV14; cdr3_nt: TGTGCCAGCAGCCAAGAACAGGGGGCTTTAGGTGGCTACACCTTC; cdr3_aa: CASSQEQGALGGYTF
j_call: TRBJ2-5; d_call: TRBD1; clone_size: -; v_call: TRBV12-5; cdr3_nt: TGTGCTAGTGGTTTGTTCCTGGGACAGGGGCTAGAGACCCAGTACTTC; cdr3_aa: CASGLFLGQGLETQYF
j_call: TRBJ2-1; d_call: TRBD1; clone_size: -; v_call: TRBV5-1; cdr3_nt: TGCGCCAGCAGCTTAACAGGGGGAGGACACAATGAGCAGTTCTTC; cdr3_aa: CASSLTGGGHNEQFF
j_call: TRBJ1-2; d_call: -; clone_size: medium-sized; v_call: TRBV6-1; cdr3_nt: TGTGCCAGCAGTGGACAGGTCTATGGCTACACCTTC; cdr3_aa: CASSGQVYGYTF
j_call: TRBJ2-7; d_call: TRBD1; clone_size: -; v_call: TRBV4-2; cdr3_nt: TGTGCCAGCAGCCAAGAAGACAGGGTCGGGTACTACGAGCAGTACTTC; cdr3_aa: CASSQEDRVGYYEQYF